A selection of T cell receptor beta chains follows, all from one sample in a study of T-cell memory formation after mild COVID-19. TCRdb reprocessed the 5' RACE reads via MiXCR and lists one record per CDR3 protein. The sample lists roughly 280,000 distinct CDR3 sequences, around 15% seen once, with 22% in the top ten. Sequenced material: PBMCs or a T cell subset sorted from them (not recorded which). The receptors were sampled from a man aged 18 to 29 who had mild COVID-19 (a few samples of this study predate the infection). Cell type and time point are not known. CDR3s leave out the opening cysteine and the closing phenylalanine or tryptophan. Each record gives: V gene, J gene, CDR3 protein.

v_gene: TRBV6-5; j_gene: TRBJ2-3; CDR3aa: ASRSQGATDTQY
v_gene: TRBV7-9; j_gene: TRBJ1-2; CDR3aa: ASSLEGVSYGYT
v_gene: TRBV5-6; j_gene: TRBJ1-4; CDR3aa: ASSKDRGTTNEKLF
v_gene: TRBV19; j_gene: TRBJ1-6; CDR3aa: ASTPGQAGPNSPLH
v_gene: TRBV5-1; j_gene: TRBJ2-5; CDR3aa: ASSEDWGGGTQY
v_gene: TRBV7-2; j_gene: TRBJ2-2; CDR3aa: ASSPRRLAPNTGELF
v_gene: TRBV20-1; j_gene: TRBJ2-7; CDR3aa: SAVNSLNYEQY
v_gene: TRBV16; j_gene: TRBJ2-7; CDR3aa: ASSQTLDPPSSYEQY
v_gene: TRBV4-1; j_gene: TRBJ2-7; CDR3aa: ASSQLTGIPEQY
v_gene: TRBV12-3/TRBV12-4; j_gene: TRBJ2-3; CDR3aa: ASSLVQGLVADTQY
v_gene: TRBV12-3/TRBV12-4; j_gene: TRBJ2-5; CDR3aa: ASRGQSPSSGETQY
v_gene: TRBV10-1; j_gene: TRBJ2-1; CDR3aa: ASTWWGQF
v_gene: TRBV6-2/TRBV6-3; j_gene: TRBJ1-1; CDR3aa: ASSFYDRGRIMNTEAF
v_gene: TRBV12-3/TRBV12-4; j_gene: TRBJ1-2; CDR3aa: ASTRDVQWYGYT
v_gene: TRBV3-1; j_gene: TRBJ2-1; CDR3aa: ASSLTSGGRHEQF
v_gene: TRBV18; j_gene: TRBJ1-2; CDR3aa: ASSPPTGGRGPYGYT